This T cell receptor (beta chain) is from a study of PD-L1 blockade in urothelial cancer. In the study overall: Patients had undergone 0 to 3 prior chemotherapy regimens.

Produced via immunoSEQ multiplex PCR; TCRdb's table is partial and in-frame only. The repertoire includes about 52,000 clones, roughly 80% of them detected once, and less than 1.5% sits in the top ten. Time point reported: pretreatment peripheral blood. The CDR3 extends over 15 amino acids. The germline CDR1 and CDR2 sequences are MNHEY and SVGAGI. V lost 0 bases, J lost 5 bases, and 6 bases stayed unmatched. The material was PBMCs, obtained around atezolizumab (anti-PD-L1) treatment. The chain has TRBV6-5 and TRBJ1-1; 7 nucleotides agree with TRBD1. The TCR sequence derives from a man aged 50-59 years with urothelial cancer. The CDR3 DNA follows: TGTGCCAGCAGTTACTCGAAGGCAGGGGGGACTGAAGCTTTCTTT. Protein: CASSYSKAGGTEAFF.